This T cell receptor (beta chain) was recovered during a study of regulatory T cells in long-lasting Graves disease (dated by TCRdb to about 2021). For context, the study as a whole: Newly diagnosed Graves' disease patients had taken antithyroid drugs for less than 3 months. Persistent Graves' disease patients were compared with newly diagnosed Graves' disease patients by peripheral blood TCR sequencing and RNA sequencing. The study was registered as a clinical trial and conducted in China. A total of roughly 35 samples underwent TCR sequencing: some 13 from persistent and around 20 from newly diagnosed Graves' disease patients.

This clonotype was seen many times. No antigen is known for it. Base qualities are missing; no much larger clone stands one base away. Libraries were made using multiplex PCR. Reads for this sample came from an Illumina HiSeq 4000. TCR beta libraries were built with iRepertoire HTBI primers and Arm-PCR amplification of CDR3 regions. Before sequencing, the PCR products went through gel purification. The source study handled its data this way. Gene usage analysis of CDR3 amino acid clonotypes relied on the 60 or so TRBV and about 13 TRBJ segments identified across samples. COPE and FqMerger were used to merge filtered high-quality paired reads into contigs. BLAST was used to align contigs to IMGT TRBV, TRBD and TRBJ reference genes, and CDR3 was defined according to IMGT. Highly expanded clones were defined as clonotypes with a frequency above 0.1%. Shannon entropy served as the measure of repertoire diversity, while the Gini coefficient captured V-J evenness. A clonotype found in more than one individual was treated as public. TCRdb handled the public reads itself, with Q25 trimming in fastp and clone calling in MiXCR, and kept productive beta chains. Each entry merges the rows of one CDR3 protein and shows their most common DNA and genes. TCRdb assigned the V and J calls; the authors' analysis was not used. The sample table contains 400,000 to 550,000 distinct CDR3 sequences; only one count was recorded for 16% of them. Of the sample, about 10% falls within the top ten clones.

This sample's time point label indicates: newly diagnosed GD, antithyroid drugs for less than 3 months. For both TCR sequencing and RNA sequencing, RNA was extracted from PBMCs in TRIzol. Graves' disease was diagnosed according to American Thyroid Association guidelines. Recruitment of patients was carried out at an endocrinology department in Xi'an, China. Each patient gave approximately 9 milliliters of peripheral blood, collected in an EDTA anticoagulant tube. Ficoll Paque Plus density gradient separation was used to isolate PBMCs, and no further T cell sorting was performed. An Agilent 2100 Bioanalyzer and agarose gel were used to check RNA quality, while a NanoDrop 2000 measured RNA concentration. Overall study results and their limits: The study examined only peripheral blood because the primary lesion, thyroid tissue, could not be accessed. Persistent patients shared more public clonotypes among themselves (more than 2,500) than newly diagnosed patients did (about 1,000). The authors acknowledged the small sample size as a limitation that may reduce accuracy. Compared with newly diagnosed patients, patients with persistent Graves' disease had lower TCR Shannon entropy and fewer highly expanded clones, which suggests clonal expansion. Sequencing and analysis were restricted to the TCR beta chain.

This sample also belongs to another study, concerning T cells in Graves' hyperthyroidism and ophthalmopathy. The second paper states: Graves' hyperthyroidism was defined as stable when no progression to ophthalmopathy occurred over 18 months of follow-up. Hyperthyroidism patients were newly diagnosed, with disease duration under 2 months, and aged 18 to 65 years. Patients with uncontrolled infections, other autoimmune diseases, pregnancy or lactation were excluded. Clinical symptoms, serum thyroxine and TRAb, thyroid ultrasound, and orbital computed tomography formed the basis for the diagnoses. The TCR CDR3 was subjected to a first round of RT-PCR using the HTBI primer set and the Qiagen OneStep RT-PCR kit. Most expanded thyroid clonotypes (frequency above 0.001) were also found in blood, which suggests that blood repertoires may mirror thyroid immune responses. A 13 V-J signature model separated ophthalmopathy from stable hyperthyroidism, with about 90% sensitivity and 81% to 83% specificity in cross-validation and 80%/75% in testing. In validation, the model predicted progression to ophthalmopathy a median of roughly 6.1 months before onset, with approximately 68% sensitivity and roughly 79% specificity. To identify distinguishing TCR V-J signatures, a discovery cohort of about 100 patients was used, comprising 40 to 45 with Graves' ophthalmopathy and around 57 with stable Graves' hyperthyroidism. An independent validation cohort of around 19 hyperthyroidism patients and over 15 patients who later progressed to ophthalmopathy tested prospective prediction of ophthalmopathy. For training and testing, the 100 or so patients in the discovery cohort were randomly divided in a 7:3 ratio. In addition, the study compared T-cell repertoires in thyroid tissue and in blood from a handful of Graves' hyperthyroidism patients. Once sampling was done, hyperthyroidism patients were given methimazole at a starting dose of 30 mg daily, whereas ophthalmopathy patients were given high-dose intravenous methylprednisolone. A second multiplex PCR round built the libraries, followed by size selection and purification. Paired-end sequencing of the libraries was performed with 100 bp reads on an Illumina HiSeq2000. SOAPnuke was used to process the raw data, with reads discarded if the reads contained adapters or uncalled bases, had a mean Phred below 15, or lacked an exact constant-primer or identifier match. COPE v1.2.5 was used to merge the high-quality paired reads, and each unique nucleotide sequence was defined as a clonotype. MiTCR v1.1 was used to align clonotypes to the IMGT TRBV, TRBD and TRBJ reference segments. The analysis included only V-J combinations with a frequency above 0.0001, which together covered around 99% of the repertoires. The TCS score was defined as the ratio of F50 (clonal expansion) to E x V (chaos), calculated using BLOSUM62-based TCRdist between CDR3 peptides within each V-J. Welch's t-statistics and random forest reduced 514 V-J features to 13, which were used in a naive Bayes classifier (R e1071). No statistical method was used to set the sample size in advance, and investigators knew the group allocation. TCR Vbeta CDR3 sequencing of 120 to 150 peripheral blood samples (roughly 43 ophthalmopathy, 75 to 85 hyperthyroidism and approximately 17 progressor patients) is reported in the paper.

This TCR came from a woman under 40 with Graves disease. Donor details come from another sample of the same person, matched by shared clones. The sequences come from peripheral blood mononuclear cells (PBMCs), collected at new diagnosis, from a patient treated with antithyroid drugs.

The CDR3 region has the sequence CASSLVVRREAYNEQFF. The base sequence is TGTGCCAGCAGCTTAGTGGTGCGGCGGGAGGCCTACAATGAGCAGTTCTTC. The chain links TRBV11-2 with TRBJ2-1; TRBD2 lines up with 8 middle nucleotides. The CDR3 covers 17 residues, taking in both the cysteine and the phenylalanine. The DNA shown is the 51-base CDR3, in frame from base 1. The germline V gene specifies SGHAT as CDR1 and FQNNGV as CDR2. Clipping removes 1 base from V and 2 bases from J, with 7 as the unmatched junction base count.